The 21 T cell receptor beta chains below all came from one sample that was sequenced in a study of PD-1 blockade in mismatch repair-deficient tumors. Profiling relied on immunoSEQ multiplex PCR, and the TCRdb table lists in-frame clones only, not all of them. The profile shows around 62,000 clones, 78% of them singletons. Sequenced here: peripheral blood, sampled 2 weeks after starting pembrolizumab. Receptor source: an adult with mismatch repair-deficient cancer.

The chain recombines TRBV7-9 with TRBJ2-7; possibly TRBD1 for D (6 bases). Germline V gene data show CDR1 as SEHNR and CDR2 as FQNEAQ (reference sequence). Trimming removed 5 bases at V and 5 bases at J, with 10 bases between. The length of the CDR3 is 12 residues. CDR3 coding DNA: TGTGCCAGCAGCCTCTACAGGGACGAGCAGTACTTC. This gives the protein CASSLYRDEQYF.

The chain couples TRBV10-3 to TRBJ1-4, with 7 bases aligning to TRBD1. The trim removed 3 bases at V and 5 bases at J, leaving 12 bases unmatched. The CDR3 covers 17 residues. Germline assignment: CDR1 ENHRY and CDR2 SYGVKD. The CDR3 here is CAISEQGSGQINEKLFF. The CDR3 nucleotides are TGTGCCATCAGTGAACAGGGGTCGGGACAGATAAATGAAAAACTGTTTTTT.

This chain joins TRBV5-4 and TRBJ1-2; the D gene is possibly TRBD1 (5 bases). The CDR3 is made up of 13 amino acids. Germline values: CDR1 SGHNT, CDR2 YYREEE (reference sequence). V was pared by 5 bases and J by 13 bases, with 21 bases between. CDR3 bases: TGTGCCAGCAGTTACAGACTAGGTGGGGACTGCACCTTC. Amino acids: CASSYRLGGDCTF.

In DNA form, the CDR3 reads TGCGCCAGCAGCCCCGGGACACTGAACACCGGGGAGCTGTTTTTT. As protein: CASSPGTLNTGELFF. The chain employs TRBV5-1 and TRBJ2-2; perhaps TRBD1 as D (6 bases). CDR1 SGHRS and CDR2 YFSETQ come from the germline V gene. The V end was cut by 4 bases, the J end by 1 base, with 11 bases between. This CDR3 is 15 amino acids long.

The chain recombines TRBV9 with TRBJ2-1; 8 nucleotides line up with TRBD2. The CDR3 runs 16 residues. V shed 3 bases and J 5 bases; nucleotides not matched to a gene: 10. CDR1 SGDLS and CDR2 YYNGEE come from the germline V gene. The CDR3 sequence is CASSGRAGAAHNEQFF. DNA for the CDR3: TGTGCCAGCAGCGGTAGAGCGGGAGCTGCCCACAATGAGCAGTTCTTC.

CDR3 sequence reads: CASSLDLAGQPYEQYF. The CDR3 DNA is TGTGCCAGCAGCTTAGATCTGGCAGGGCAGCCCTACGAGCAGTACTTC. The chain employs TRBV11-2 and TRBJ2-7, with D perhaps matching TRBD1 (5 bases). There are 16 residues in the CDR3. The germline CDR1 and CDR2 sequences are SGHAT and FQNNGV. The V and J ends lost 0 bases and 2 bases respectively, with 14 bases between them.

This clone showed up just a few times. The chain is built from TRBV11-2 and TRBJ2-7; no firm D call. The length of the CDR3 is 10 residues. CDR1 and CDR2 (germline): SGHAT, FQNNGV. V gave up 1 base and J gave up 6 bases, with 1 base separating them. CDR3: CASSLVEQYF. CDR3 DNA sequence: TGTGCCAGCAGCTTAGTCGAGCAGTACTTC.

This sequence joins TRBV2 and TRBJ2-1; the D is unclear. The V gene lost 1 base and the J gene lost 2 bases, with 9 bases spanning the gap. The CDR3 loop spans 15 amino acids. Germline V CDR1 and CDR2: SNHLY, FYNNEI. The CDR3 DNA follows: TGTGCCAGCAGTGAAGTTGGGGTTACCTACAATGAGCAGTTCTTC. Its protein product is CASSEVGVTYNEQFF.

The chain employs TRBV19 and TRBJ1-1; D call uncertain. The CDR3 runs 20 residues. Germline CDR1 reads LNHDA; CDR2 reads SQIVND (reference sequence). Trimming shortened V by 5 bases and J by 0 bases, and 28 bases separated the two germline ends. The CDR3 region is CASSSVPEGLGSRMNTEAFF. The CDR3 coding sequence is TGTGCCAGTAGTTCCGTACCCGAGGGCTTGGGCTCGCGGATGAACACTGAAGCTTTCTTT.

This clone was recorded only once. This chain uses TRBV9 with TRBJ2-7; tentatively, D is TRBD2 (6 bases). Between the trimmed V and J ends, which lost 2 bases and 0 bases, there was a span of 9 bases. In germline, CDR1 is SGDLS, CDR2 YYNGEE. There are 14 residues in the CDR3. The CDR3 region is CASSVGGNSYEQYF. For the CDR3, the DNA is TGTGCCAGCAGCGTGGGCGGGAACTCCTACGAGCAGTACTTC.

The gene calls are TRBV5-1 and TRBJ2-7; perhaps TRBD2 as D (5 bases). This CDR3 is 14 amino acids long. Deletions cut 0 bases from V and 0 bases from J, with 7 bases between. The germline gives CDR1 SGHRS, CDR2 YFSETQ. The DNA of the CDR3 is TGCGCCAGCAGCTTGGGTGGGAGCTCCTACGAGCAGTACTTC. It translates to CASSLGGSSYEQYF.

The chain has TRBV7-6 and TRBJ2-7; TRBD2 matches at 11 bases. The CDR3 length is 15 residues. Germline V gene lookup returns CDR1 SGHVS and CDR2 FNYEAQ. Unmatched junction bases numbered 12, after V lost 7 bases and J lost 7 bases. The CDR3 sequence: CASKTVGTSGEEQYF. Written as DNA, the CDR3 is TGTGCCAGCAAAACCGTGGGGACTAGCGGTGAGGAGCAGTACTTC.

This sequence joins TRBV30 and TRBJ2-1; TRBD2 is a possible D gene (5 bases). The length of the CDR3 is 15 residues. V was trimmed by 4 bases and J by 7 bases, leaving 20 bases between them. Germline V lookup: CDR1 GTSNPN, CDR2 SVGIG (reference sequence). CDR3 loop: CAWTPPASGLNEQFF. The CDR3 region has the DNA TGTGCCTGGACCCCCCCGGCGAGCGGTTTGAATGAGCAGTTCTTC.

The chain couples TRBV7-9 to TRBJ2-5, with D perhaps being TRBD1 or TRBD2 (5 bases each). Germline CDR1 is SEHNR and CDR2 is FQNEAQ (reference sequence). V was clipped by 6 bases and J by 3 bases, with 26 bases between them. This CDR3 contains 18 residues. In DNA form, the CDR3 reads TGTGCCAGCAGGGCCAGGGTGCGGACTGTTCGTTCGGAAGAGACCCAGTACTTC. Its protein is CASRARVRTVRSEETQYF. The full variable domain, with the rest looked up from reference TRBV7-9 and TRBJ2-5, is DTGVSQNPRHKITKRGQNVTFRCDPISEHNRLYWYRQTLGQGPEFLTYFQNEAQLEKSRLLSDRFSAERPKGSFSTLEIQRTEQGDSAMYLCASRARVRTVRSEETQYFGPGTRLLVL.

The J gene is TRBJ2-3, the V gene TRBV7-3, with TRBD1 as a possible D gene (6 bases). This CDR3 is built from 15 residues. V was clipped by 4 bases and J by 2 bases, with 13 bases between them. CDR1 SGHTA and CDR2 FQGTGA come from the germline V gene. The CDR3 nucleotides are TGTGCCAGCAGCTCCTTTGGACAGCTCACAGATACGCAGTATTTT. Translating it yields CASSSFGQLTDTQYF.

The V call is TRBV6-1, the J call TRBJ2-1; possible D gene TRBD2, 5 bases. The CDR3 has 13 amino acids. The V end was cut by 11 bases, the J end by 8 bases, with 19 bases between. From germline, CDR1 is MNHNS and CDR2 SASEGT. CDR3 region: CAARGSLSHEQFF. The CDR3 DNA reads TGTGCCGCTCGAGGGTCTCTCTCCCATGAGCAGTTCTTC.

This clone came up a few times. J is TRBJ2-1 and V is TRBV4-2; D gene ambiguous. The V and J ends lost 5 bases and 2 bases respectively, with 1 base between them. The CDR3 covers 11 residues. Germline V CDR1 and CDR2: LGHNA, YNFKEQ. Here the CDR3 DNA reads TGTGCCAGCAGCACCTACAATGAGCAGTTCTTC. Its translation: CASSTYNEQFF.

CDR3 DNA: TGTGCCAGCAGTTCCCTAAGCTCCTACGAGCAGTACTTC. This gives the protein CASSSLSSYEQYF. The genes are TRBV6-6 and TRBJ2-7; D ambiguous. The V end was cut by 4 bases, the J end by 0 bases, with 7 bases between. Germline V gene sequence: CDR1 MNHNY, CDR2 SVGAGI (reference sequence). CDR3 length equals 13 residues.

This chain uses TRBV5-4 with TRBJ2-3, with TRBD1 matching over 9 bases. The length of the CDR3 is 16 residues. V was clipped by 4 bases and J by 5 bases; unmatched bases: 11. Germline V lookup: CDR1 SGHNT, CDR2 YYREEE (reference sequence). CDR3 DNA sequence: TGTGCCAGCAGCCTTCCTCCGGGACAGGGAGGAGATACGCAGTATTTT. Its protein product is CASSLPPGQGGDTQYF.

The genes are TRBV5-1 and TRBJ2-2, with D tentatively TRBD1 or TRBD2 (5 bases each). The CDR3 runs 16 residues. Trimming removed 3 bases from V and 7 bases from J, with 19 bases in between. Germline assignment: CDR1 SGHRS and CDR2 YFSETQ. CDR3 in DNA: TGCGCCAGCAGCTCCAATTCCCCCCATGGGGGCGGGGAGCTGTTTTTT. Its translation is CASSSNSPHGGGELFF.

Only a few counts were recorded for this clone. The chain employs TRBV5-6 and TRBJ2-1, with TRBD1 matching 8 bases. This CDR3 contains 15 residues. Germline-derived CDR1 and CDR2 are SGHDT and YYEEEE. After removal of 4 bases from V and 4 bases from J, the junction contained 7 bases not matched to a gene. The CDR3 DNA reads TGTGCCAGCAGCCGGGCGGGACAGGCTTACAATGAGCAGTTCTTC. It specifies CASSRAGQAYNEQFF.